The T cell receptor (beta chain) described here comes from a study of memory CD4+ T cells and cytomegalovirus serostatus. Whole-study context: This sample comes from healthy Belgian adults, about nine CMV seropositive, approximately 24 seronegative.

Worth noting for this clone: Antigen: not known.

The CDR3 is made up of 15 amino acids. Germline CDR1 is MNHEY and CDR2 is SMNVEV (reference sequence). J lost 3 bases, V lost 5 bases, and 5 bases had no gene match. Findings of the study overall: CMV serostatus prediction reached median AUC approximately 0.95, or 0.91 with US-trained model.

In the source study's methods: Out-of-frame sequences were removed, leaving a few million distinct TCRbeta sequences. TCRdb's table, derived via immunoSEQ multiplex PCR, lists solely in-frame clones and lacks some. V and J calls and clone size are as listed in that table; D and trimming were resolved from the DNA. The repertoire has about 56,000 clones, 82% of them found once; the top ten carry over 0.35%. Single viable CD3+CD4+CD8-CD45RO+ cells were sorted as the memory CD4+ T cells. Serum IgG to CMV pp150, pp28, p38 and p52 defined serostatus. The sequenced material came from memory CD4+ T cells from blood. The sequence was obtained from an adult in good health and CMV-seronegative. The chain recombines TRBV27 with TRBJ2-3, with 10 positions matching TRBD2. CDR3 DNA: TGTGCCAGCAGTCAGCGGGGGGGCCAAACAGATACGCAGTATTTT. This codes for CASSQRGGQTDTQYF.